This T cell receptor beta chain was found in a study of post-analysis software for immune sequencing data. Study-level results: The five TRBV segments detected at higher frequency in patients than in controls included TRBV5-6, TRBV5-1 and TRBV20-1.

A remark on this clonotype: Its antigen remains unidentified.

Unique-molecular-identifier-tagged TCR beta cDNA libraries were used. One entry per CDR3 protein, called by TCRdb with MiXCR from the PCR reads. The data contain about half a million distinct CDR3 sequences, approximately 31% of them singletons. Trimming removed 7 bases at V and 2 bases at J, with 17 bases between. This CDR3 has 14 amino acids. Germline CDR1 and CDR2: SQVTM and ANQGSEA. This receptor was identified in a girl younger than 18 with multiple sclerosis. The rearrangement uses TRBV29-1 and TRBJ1-2; D unresolved. The sample consisted of blood. The CDR3 spells CSASLGNSNYGYTF. Written as DNA, the CDR3 is TGCAGCGCGTCATTAGGGAACTCAAACTATGGCTACACCTTC.